The source of this TCR beta chain is a study of blood T cell repertoires in COVID-19. Study-wide background: Researchers got acute and convalescent COVID-19 samples from the United States, Italy and Spain. The analysed material was cDNA or gDNA that came from T cells, B-cell-depleted T cells, or PBMCs.

V lost 5 bases and J lost 5; bases outside the gene matches: 20. The CDR3 length is 21 residues. CDR1 is MDHEN, CDR2 SYDVKM, per germline. The authors' processing: Estimated nucleated cell counts came from reference gene primer amplification. The assay was immunoSEQ multiplex PCR, and TCRdb's table has in-frame clones only and misses some. V and J calls and clone size are those listed in that table; D and trimming were worked out from the DNA. The repertoire holds roughly 22,000 clones, with about 92% as singletons. This clone was counted a single time. The sequenced material came from peripheral blood. The sequence was obtained from a man between 65 and 79 years old with active COVID-19. This chain joins TRBV28 and TRBJ1-6; 11 bases agree with TRBD1. DNA for the CDR3: TGTGCCAGCAGTCCATCGGGGATTGGGACAGGGGGTGAAGGTGATAATTCACCCCTCCACTTT. Amino acid sequence: CASSPSGIGTGGEGDNSPLHF.